The 8 T cell receptor beta chains listed next were all sequenced from one sample in a study of beta chain features in type 1 diabetes. The authors reverse transcribed all of the isolated RNA, so sequencing captured expressed TCRB transcripts. Some clones are missing from TCRdb's copy, which holds only in-frame ones; the method was immunoSEQ multiplex PCR. The sample includes 900,000 or so clones, 15% to 20% of them seen just once. Source material: naive CD4+ T cells from blood. The receptor set was obtained from a woman aged 18-35 years in good health.

This clone came up a few times. The chain carries TRBV7-2 and TRBJ1-2; D not resolved. This CDR3 is 13 amino acids long. Germline values: CDR1 SGHTA, CDR2 FQGNSA. The germline V and J ends were trimmed by 6 bases and 0 bases, with 8 bases remaining between them. The DNA of the CDR3 is TGTGCCAGCAGACCTATATCTAACTATGGCTACACCTTC. Translation: CASRPISNYGYTF.

This clone was seen a few times. The rearrangement links TRBV7-9 to TRBJ2-7, with D tentatively TRBD2 (6 bases). Germline CDR1 reads SEHNR; CDR2 reads FQNEAQ (reference sequence). The CDR3 contains 13 residues. The ends were cut back, 3 bases at V and 4 bases at J, with 10 bases in the middle. The CDR3 reads CASSFWGDYEQYF. In DNA, the CDR3 is TGTGCCAGCAGCTTTTGGGGGGATTACGAGCAGTACTTC.

The chain uses TRBV6-5 and TRBJ1-5; no clear D. The CDR3 runs 15 residues. Germline V lookup: CDR1 MNHEY, CDR2 SVGAGI. V lost 6 bases, J lost 0 bases, and 12 bases lay in between. CDR3 sequence: CASRKGFYSNQPQHF. In DNA form, the CDR3 reads TGTGCCAGCAGGAAAGGGTTTTATAGCAATCAGCCCCAGCATTTT.

This clone was seen a handful of times. V usage is TRBV27 and J usage is TRBJ1-1; D not certain. This CDR3 is 14 amino acids long. Trimming took off 6 bases at V and 2 bases at J, with 13 bases between the two ends. Germline assignment: CDR1 MNHEY and CDR2 SMNVEV (reference sequence). The CDR3 DNA follows: TGTGCCAGCAGCCTACGGTGGGATAACACTGAAGCTTTCTTT. Its translation is CASSLRWDNTEAFF.

The rearrangement joins TRBV27 to TRBJ2-1; tentative D call: TRBD1 (6 bases). This CDR3 comprises 17 residues. Germline V lookup: CDR1 MNHEY, CDR2 SMNVEV (reference sequence). Between the trimmed V and J ends, which lost 6 bases and 6 bases, there was a span of 24 bases. The CDR3 region has the DNA TGTGCCAGCAGGAAGACAGGATTAGGGATTAGAAGCAATGAGCAGTTCTTC. Protein sequence: CASRKTGLGIRSNEQFF.

This chain uses TRBV9 with TRBJ2-3; 10 bases agree with TRBD2. Looked up from germline, CDR1 is SGDLS and CDR2 is YYNGEE. J was trimmed by 2 bases and V by 4 bases; bases with no gene match: 7. This CDR3 is 16 amino acids long. CDR3 loop: CASSSRTSGPTDTQYF. As DNA, the CDR3 is TGTGCCAGCAGCTCCCGGACTAGCGGCCCCACAGATACGCAGTATTTT.

The chain combines TRBV28 with TRBJ2-3; 11 bases align to TRBD2. The CDR3 consists of 18 residues. Germline loops: CDR1 MDHEN, CDR2 SYDVKM. Trimming cost V 3 bases and J 3 bases; bases outside gene matches: 11. CDR3 sequence: CASSFFSGRAEGTDTQYF. CDR3 sequence (DNA): TGTGCCAGCAGTTTTTTTAGCGGGAGGGCCGAGGGTACAGATACGCAGTATTTT. The full variable domain, with the rest looked up from reference TRBV28 and TRBJ2-3, is DVKVTQSSRYLVKRTGEKVFLECVQDMDHENMFWYRQDPGLGLRLIYFSYDVKMKEKGDIPEGYSVSREKKERFSLILESASTNQTSMYLCASSFFSGRAEGTDTQYFGPGTRLTVL.

This chain links TRBV9 with TRBJ2-4; 10 bases are a match to TRBD1. The ends lost 5 bases at V and 3 bases at J; junction bases unmatched: 11. The CDR3 spans 17 residues. Germline V CDR1 and CDR2: SGDLS, YYNGEE. CDR3 DNA sequence: TGTGCCAGCAGTCGGGACAGGGGCCAAGGATACAAAAACATTCAGTACTTC. It codes for CASSRDRGQGYKNIQYF.